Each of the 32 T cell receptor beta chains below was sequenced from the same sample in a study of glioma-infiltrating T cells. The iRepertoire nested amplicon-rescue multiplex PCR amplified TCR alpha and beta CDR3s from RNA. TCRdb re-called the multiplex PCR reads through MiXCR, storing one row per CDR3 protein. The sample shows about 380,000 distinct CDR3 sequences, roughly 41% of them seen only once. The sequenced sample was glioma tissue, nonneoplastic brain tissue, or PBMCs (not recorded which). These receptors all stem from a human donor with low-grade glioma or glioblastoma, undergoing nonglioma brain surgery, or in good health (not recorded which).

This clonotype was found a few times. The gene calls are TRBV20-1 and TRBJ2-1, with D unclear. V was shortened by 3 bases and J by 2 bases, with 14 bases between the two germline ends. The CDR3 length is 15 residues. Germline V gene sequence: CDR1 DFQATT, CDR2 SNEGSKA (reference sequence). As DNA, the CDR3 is TGCAGTGCTAGTCACCCCTTCCAAACCTACAATGAGCAGTTCTTC. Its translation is CSASHPFQTYNEQFF.

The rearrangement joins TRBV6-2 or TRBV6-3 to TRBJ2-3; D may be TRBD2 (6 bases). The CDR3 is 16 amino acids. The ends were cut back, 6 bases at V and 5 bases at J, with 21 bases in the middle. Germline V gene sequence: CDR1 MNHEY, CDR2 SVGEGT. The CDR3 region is CASSQRGLPLGDTQYF. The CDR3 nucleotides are TGTGCCAGCAGCCAGAGGGGACTCCCCCTGGGAGATACGCAGTATTTT.

The CDR3 loop is CATSAYAGTANTGELFF. The CDR3 DNA follows: TGTGCCACCAGTGCCTATGCCGGGACAGCGAACACCGGGGAGCTGTTTTTT. This chain links TRBV24-1 with TRBJ2-2, with TRBD1 identical over 7 bases. Germline V gene lookup returns CDR1 KGHDR and CDR2 SFDVKD. The J segment lost 0 bases and the V segment lost 5 bases, leaving 8 bases of the junction unmatched. The CDR3 is 17 amino acids.

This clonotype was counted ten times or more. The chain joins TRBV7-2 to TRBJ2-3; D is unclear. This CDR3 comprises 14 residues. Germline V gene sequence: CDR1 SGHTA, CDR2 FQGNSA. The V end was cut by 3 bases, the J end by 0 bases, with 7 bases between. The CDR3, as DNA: TGTGCCAGCAGCTTCTCTTCTAGCACAGATACGCAGTATTTT. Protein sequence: CASSFSSSTDTQYF.

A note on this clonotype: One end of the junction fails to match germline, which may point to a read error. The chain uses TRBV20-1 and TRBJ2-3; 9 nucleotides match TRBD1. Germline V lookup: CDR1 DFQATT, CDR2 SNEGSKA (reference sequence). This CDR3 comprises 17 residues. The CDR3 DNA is TGCAGTGCTGGGGGGGACAGGGTTCCGTCCCGCACAGATATGCAGTATTTT. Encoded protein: CSAGGDRVPSRTDMQYF.

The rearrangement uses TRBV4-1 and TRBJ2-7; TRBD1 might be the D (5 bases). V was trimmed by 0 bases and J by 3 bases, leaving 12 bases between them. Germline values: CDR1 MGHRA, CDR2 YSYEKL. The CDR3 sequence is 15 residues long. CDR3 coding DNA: TGCGCCAGCAGCCAAGATCGACAGACCGTCTACGAGCAGTACTTC. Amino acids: CASSQDRQTVYEQYF.

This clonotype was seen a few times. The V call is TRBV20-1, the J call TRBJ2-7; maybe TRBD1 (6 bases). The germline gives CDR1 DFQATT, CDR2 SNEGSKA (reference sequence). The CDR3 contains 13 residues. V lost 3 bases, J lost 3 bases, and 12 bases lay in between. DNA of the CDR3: TGCAGTGCTAGTGATGGGGGCGTCTACGAGCAGTACTTC. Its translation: CSASDGGVYEQYF.

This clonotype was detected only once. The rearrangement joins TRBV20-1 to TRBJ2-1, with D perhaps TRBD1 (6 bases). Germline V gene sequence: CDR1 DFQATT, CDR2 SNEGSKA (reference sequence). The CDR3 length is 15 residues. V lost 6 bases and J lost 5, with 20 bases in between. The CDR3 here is CSARTIRGHDNEQFF. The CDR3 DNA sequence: TGCAGTGCCCGAACGATCAGGGGACACGACAATGAGCAGTTCTTC.

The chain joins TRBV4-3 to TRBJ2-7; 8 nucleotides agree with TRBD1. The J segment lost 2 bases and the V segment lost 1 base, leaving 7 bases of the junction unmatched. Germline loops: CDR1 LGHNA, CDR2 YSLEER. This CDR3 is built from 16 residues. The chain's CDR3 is CASSQADRGVPYEQYF. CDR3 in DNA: TGCGCCAGCAGCCAAGCAGACAGGGGTGTCCCCTACGAGCAGTACTTC.

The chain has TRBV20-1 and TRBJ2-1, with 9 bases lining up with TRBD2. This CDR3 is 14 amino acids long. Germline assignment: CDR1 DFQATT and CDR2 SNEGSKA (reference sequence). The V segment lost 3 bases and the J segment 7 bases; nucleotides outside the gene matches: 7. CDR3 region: CSASSGSWGNEQFF. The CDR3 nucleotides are TGCAGTGCTAGTAGCGGGAGCTGGGGAAATGAGCAGTTCTTC.

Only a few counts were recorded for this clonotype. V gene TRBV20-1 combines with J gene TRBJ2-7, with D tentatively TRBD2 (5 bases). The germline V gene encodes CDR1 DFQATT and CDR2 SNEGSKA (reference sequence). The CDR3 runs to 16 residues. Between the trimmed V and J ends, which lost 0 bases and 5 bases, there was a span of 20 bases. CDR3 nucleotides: TGCAGTGCTAGAGATTTTATGGCCGACGCGAGGGACGAGCAGTACTTC. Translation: CSARDFMADARDEQYF.

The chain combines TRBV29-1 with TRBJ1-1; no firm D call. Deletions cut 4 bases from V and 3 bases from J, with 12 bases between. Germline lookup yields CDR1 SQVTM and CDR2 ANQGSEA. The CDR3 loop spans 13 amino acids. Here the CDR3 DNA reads TGCAGCGTTGGGGCGGCCCGGGACACTGAAGCTTTCTTT. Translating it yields CSVGAARDTEAFF.

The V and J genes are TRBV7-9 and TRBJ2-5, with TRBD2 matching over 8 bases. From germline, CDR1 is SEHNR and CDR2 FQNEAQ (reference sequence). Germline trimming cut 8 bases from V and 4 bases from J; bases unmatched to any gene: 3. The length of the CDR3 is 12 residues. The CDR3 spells CASREGTETQYF. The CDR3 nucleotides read TGTGCCAGCCGGGAGGGGACAGAGACCCAGTACTTC.

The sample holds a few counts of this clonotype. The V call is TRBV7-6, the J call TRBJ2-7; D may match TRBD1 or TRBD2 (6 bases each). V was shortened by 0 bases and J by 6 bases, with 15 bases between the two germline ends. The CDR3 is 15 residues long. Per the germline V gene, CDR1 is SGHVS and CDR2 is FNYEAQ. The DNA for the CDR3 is TGTGCCAGCAGCTTAGCAGGGGGGACGGGGCGCGAGCAGTACTTC. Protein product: CASSLAGGTGREQYF.

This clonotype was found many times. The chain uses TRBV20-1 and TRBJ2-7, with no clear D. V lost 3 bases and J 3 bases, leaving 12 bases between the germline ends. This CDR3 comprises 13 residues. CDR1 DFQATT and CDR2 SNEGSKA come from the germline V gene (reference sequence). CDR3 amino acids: CSASYLWSYEQYF. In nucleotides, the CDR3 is TGCAGTGCTAGTTATCTATGGAGCTACGAGCAGTACTTC.

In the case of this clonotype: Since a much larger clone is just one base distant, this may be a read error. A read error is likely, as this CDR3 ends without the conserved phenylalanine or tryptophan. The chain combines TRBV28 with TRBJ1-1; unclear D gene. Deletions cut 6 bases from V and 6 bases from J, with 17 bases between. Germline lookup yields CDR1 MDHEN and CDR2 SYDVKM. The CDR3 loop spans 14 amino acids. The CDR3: CASRLIGFLAEAFL. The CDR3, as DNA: TGTGCCAGCAGACTTATTGGGTTCTTAGCTGAAGCTTTCCTT.

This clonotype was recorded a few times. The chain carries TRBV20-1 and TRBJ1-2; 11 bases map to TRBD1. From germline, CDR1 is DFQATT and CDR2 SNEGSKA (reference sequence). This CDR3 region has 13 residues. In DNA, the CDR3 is TGCAGAGCAGCCGGGACAGGGGGTATTGGCTACACCTTC. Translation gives CRAAGTGGIGYTF.

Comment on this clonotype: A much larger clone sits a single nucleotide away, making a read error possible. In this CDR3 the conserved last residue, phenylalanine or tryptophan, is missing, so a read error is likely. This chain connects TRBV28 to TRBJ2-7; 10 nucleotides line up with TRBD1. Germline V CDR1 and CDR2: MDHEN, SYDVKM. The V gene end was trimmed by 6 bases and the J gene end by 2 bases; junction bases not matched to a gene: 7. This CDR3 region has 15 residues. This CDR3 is CASSLGTGAPYEQYL. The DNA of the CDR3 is TGTGCCAGCAGCCTCGGGACAGGGGCTCCCTACGAGCAGTACCTC.

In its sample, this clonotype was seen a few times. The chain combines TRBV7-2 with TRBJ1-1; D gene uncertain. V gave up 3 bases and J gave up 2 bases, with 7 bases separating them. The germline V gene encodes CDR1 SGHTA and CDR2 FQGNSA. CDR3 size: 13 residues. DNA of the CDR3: TGTGCCAGCAGCTTGAGACACAACACTGAAGCTTTCTTT. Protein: CASSLRHNTEAFF. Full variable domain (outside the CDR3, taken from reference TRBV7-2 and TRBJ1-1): GAGVSQSPSNKVTEKGKDVELRCDPISGHTALYWYRQSLGQGLEFLIYFQGNSAPDKSGLPSDRFSAERTGGSVSTLTIQRTQQEDSAVYLCASSLRHNTEAFFGQGTRLTVV.

The CDR3: CASSPGLAGAYGQFF. Here the CDR3 DNA reads TGTGCCAGCAGCCCAGGACTAGCGGGAGCTTATGGGCAGTTCTTC. The J gene is TRBJ2-1, the V gene TRBV28, with TRBD2 matching over 13 bases. Germline V gives CDR1 MDHEN, CDR2 SYDVKM. This CDR3 has 15 amino acids. V was pared by 6 bases and J by 12 bases, with 11 bases of the junction left unmatched.

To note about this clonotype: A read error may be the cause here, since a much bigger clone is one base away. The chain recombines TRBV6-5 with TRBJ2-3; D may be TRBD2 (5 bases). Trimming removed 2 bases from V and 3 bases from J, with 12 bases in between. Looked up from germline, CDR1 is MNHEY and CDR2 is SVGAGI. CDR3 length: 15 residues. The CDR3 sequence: CASSYRQLDTDTQYF. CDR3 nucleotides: TGTGCCAGCAGTTACCGTCAACTAGATACAGATACGCAGTATTTT.

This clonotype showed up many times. This CDR3 reads CASSFAENTEAFF. In DNA, the CDR3 is TGTGCCAGCAGCTTTGCAGAGAACACTGAAGCTTTCTTT. The genes are TRBV7-9 and TRBJ1-1; D not certain. The V and J ends lost 3 bases and 1 base respectively, with 6 bases between them. The CDR3 contains 13 residues. CDR1 is SEHNR, CDR2 FQNEAQ, per germline (reference sequence).

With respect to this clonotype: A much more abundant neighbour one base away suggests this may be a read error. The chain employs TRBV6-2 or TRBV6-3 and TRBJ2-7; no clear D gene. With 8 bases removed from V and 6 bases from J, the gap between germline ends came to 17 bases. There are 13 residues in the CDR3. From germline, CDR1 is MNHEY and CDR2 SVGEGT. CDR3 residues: CASDQTSLREQYF. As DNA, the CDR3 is TGTGCCAGCGACCAAACAAGTCTCCGCGAGCAGTACTTC.

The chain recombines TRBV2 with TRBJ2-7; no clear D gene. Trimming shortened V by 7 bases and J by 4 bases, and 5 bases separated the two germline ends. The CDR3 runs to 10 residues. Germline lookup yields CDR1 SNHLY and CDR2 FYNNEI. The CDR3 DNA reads TGTGCCAGCATGGAGTACGAGCAGTACTTC. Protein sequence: CASMEYEQYF.

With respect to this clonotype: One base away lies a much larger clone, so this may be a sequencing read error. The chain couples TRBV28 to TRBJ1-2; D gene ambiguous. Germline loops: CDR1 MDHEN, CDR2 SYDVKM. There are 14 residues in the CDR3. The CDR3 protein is CASSFSAFDYGYNF. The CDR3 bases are TGTGCCAGCAGTTTCTCGGCCTTTGACTATGGCTACAACTTC.

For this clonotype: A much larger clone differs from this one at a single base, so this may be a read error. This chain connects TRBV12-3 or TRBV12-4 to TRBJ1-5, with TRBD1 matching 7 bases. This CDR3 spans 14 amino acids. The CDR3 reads CACRGEGDNQPQHF. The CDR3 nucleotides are TGTGCCTGCAGGGGGGAAGGGGACAATCAGCCCCAGCATTTT.

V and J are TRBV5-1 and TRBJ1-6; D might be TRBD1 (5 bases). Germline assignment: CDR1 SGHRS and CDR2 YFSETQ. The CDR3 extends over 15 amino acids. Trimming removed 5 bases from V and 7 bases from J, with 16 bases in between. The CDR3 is CASRSAGTGNSPLHF. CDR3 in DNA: TGCGCCAGCAGATCAGCCGGGACGGGAAATTCACCCCTCCACTTT.

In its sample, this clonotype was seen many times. The CDR3, as DNA: TGTGCCAGCAGTGAAGTGTGGGCAGGGAACACAGATACGCAGTATTTT. Residues: CASSEVWAGNTDTQYF. This chain connects TRBV6-1 to TRBJ2-3; D may be TRBD1 (5 bases). Between the trimmed V and J ends, which lost 1 base and 2 bases, there was a span of 13 bases. Germline CDR1 reads MNHNS; CDR2 reads SASEGT. This CDR3 has 16 amino acids.

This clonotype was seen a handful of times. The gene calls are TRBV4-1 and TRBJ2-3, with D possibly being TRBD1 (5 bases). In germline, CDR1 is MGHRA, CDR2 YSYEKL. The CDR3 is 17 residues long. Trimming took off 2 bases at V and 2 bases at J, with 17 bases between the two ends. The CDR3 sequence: CASSQSGAGSYTDTQYF. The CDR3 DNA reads TGCGCCAGCAGCCAAAGTGGGGCAGGCAGCTACACAGATACGCAGTATTTT.

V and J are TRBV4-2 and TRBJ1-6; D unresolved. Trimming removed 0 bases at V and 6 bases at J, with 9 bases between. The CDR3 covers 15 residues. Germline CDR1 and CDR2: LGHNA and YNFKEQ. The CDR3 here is CASSQDGQSNSPLHF. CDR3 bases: TGTGCCAGCAGCCAAGATGGGCAGAGTAATTCACCCCTCCACTTT.

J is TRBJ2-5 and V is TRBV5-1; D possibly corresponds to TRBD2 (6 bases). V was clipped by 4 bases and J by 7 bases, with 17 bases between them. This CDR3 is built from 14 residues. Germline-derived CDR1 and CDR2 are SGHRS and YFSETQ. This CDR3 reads CASSPEEGWGTQYF. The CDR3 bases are TGCGCCAGCAGCCCCGAGGAGGGGTGGGGGACCCAGTACTTC.

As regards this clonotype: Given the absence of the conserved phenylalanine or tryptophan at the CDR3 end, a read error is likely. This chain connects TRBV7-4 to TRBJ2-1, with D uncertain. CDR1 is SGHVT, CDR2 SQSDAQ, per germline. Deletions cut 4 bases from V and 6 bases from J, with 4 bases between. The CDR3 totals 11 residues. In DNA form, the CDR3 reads TGTGCCAGCAGCTCAAGCAATGAGCAGTTCTTA. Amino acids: CASSSSNEQFL.